The clone carrying this T cell receptor (beta chain) has at least ten counts. This record comes from a study of T cells in Graves' hyperthyroidism and ophthalmopathy. Researchers amplified the TCR beta CDR3 regions from RNA transcripts. Initially, a first-round RT-PCR of the TCR CDR3 employed the HTBI primer set. TCRdb fed the multiplex PCR reads into MiXCR, producing one record per CDR3 protein. Counted here are more than 500,000 distinct CDR3 sequences, about 15% occurring once; the ten biggest clones make up roughly 4.3%. The sequencing input was blood. The sequence was collected from a woman aged 40 to 50 with Graves' ophthalmopathy.

The CDR3 DNA sequence: TGTGCCAGCAGTTCCGGGACAGGCTCCCGGTATGGCTACACCTTC. It specifies CASSSGTGSRYGYTF. V and J are TRBV6-2 or TRBV6-3 and TRBJ1-2; 8 bases line up with TRBD1. Trimming removed 4 bases from V and 5 bases from J; junction bases left unmatched: 9. The CDR3 spans 15 residues. In germline, CDR1 is MNHEY, CDR2 SVGEGT.